The 12 T cell receptor beta chains in this list originate from one sample, sequenced in a study of shared clonotypes between healthy human individuals (dated by TCRdb to the early 2020s). Library prep was done by the immunoSEQ multiplex PCR assay. TCRdb retrieved this table from immuneACCESS and kept in-frame rearrangements only. Not all clones are present; in checked studies, unresolved V genes account for under half, and no reason is known for the remainder. The table for this sample lists over a million clones; roughly 80% of them were counted only once. Of the sample, around 1.5% falls within the top ten clones. Sequencing was carried out using memory CD4+ T cells sorted from blood. The cell subset or site label here, explained by the study, means: CD45RA-negative fraction. The receptors here all came from a man aged 18-30 years in good health.

This clone was seen only once. This sequence joins TRBV5-4 and TRBJ2-5; no reliable D call. Germline loops: CDR1 SGHNT, CDR2 YYREEE (reference sequence). CDR3 length equals 14 residues. The V end lost 4 bases, the J end lost 3 bases, and 13 bases lay between the germline ends. The DNA of the CDR3 is TGTGCCAGCAGCAACCTGGGTGCCGAAGAGACCCAGTACTTC. Translating gives CASSNLGAEETQYF.

Comments on this clone: This sample also contains other DNA sequences that code for the same CDR3. The chain couples TRBV5-1 to TRBJ2-3; D unclear. CDR3 length: 12 residues. V lost 3 bases and J lost 2, with 4 bases in between. CDR1 SGHRS and CDR2 YFSETQ come from the germline V gene. CDR3 in amino acids: CASSSPTDTQYF. The CDR3 DNA reads as TGCGCCAGCAGCTCACCCACAGATACGCAGTATTTT.

The gene calls are TRBV10-2 and TRBJ2-7, with TRBD2 matching 10 bases. There are 14 residues in the CDR3. Trimming at V came to 4 bases and at J to 2 bases, leaving 2 bases not matched to a gene. Germline V gene lookup returns CDR1 WSHSY and CDR2 SAAADI. The DNA for the CDR3 is TGCGCCAGCAGTGCAAGCGGGAGGGCCTACGAGCAGTACTTC. It is translated as CASSASGRAYEQYF.

The chain recombines TRBV30 with TRBJ1-2; D is perhaps TRBD1 (5 bases). In germline, CDR1 is GTSNPN, CDR2 SVGIG (reference sequence). The CDR3 has 15 residues. Trimming took off 0 bases at V and 8 bases at J, with 19 bases between the two ends. CDR3 in amino acids: CAWSVQGRAGRGYTF. The CDR3 DNA reads as TGTGCCTGGAGTGTACAAGGCAGGGCGGGTCGCGGCTACACCTTC.

V and J are TRBV28 and TRBJ2-2; tentatively, D is TRBD1 or TRBD2 (5 bases each). Trimming left V 5 bases short and J 9 bases short, with 19 bases between. Germline values: CDR1 MDHEN, CDR2 SYDVKM. The CDR3 has 15 amino acids. This CDR3 reads CASSPQDLAGRELFF. The CDR3 DNA follows: TGTGCCAGCAGTCCCCAGGACCTAGCAGGGAGGGAGCTGTTTTTT.

As for this clone: The sample has other DNA sequences that encode this CDR3 too. The V call is TRBV30, the J call TRBJ2-7, with TRBD1 matching over 11 bases. The germline V gene has CDR1 GTSNPN and CDR2 SVGIG (reference sequence). V was clipped by 0 bases and J by 0 bases; unmatched bases: 1. The CDR3 totals 15 residues. The CDR3 reads CAWSVGTGGSYEQYF. CDR3 in DNA: TGTGCCTGGAGTGTTGGGACAGGGGGCTCCTACGAGCAGTACTTC.

The chain has TRBV15 and TRBJ2-1; the D gene is possibly TRBD2 (5 bases). V was cut by 3 bases and J by 16 bases, with 19 bases left in between. CDR1 is LNHNV and CDR2 is YYDKDF in the germline V gene (reference sequence). This CDR3 comprises 13 residues. CDR3 nucleotide sequence: TGTGCCACCAGCAGCCCTAGCTTTCCCTCATATTTCTTC. Translation: CATSSPSFPSYFF.

Only one count was recorded for this clone. The V gene is TRBV6-6, the J gene TRBJ2-7; D perhaps matches TRBD2 (6 bases). Germline V gene sequence: CDR1 MNHNY, CDR2 SVGAGI (reference sequence). This CDR3 is built from 14 residues. V lost 5 bases, J lost 4 bases, and 15 bases lay in between. The CDR3 DNA follows: TGTGCCAGCAGTCGAGCGGTGGGGACTTACGAGCAGTACTTC. Translation gives CASSRAVGTYEQYF.

The chain recombines TRBV28 with TRBJ1-5, with 7 bases lining up with TRBD1. CDR1 is MDHEN and CDR2 is SYDVKM in the germline V gene. The J segment lost 1 base and the V segment lost 8 bases, leaving 11 bases of the junction unmatched. The CDR3 loop spans 16 amino acids. This CDR3 reads CASLPPGRGSNQPQHF. In nucleotides, the CDR3 is TGTGCCAGCCTCCCCCCTGGCAGGGGGAGCAATCAGCCCCAGCATTTT.

The V and J genes are TRBV2 and TRBJ2-1; 8 bases agree with TRBD1. Germline V lookup: CDR1 SNHLY, CDR2 FYNNEI. The CDR3 runs 14 residues. Trimming at V came to 8 bases and at J to 10 bases, leaving 13 bases not matched to a gene. In nucleotides, the CDR3 is TGTGCCAGCCAGGGCCGGGACAGGACGGGGGAGCAGTTCTTC. Translating it yields CASQGRDRTGEQFF.

This clone was recorded a few times. The rearrangement joins TRBV28 to TRBJ2-2, with TRBD2 as a possible D gene (5 bases). This CDR3 spans 15 amino acids. Germline-derived CDR1 and CDR2 are MDHEN and SYDVKM. The germline V and J ends were trimmed by 2 bases and 7 bases, with 14 bases remaining between them. The DNA for the CDR3 is TGTGCCAGCAGTTTACTCCGGGGATTCGTCGGGGAGCTGTTTTTT. Its protein product is CASSLLRGFVGELFF. Using reference TRBV28 and TRBJ2-2 for the parts outside the CDR3, the full variable domain is DVKVTQSSRYLVKRTGEKVFLECVQDMDHENMFWYRQDPGLGLRLIYFSYDVKMKEKGDIPEGYSVSREKKERFSLILESASTNQTSMYLCASSLLRGFVGELFFGEGSRLTVL.

This clone was counted a few times. The chain uses TRBV5-4 and TRBJ2-7; no reliable D call. The CDR3 runs to 15 residues. V was cut by 0 bases and J by 1 base, with 11 bases left in between. Germline CDR1 reads SGHNT; CDR2 reads YYREEE (reference sequence). CDR3 protein: CASSLGSVYSYEQYF. For the CDR3, the DNA is TGTGCCAGCAGCTTGGGGTCAGTTTATTCCTACGAGCAGTACTTC.